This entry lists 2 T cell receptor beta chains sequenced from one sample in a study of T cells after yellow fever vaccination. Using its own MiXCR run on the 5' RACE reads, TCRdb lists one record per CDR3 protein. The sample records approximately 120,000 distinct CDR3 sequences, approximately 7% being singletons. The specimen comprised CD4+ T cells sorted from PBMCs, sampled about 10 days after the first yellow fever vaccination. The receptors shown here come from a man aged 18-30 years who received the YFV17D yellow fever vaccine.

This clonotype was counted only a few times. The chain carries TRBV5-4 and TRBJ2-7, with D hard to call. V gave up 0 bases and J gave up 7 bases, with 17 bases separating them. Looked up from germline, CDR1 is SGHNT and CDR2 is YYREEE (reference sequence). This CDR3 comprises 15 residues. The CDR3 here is CASSLAPGPTDEQYV. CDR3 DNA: TGTGCCAGCAGCTTGGCGCCTGGACCGACGGATGAGCAGTACGTC.

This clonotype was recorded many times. CDR3 sequence (DNA): TGTGCCAGCAGCCAAGGTCCTAGCTCCTACGAGCAGTACGTC. This codes for CASSQGPSSYEQYV. The chain couples TRBV3-1 to TRBJ2-7; D unclear. Germline-derived CDR1 and CDR2 are LGHDT and YNNKEL (reference sequence). This CDR3 spans 14 amino acids. Trimming removed 1 base at V and 0 bases at J, with 7 bases between.